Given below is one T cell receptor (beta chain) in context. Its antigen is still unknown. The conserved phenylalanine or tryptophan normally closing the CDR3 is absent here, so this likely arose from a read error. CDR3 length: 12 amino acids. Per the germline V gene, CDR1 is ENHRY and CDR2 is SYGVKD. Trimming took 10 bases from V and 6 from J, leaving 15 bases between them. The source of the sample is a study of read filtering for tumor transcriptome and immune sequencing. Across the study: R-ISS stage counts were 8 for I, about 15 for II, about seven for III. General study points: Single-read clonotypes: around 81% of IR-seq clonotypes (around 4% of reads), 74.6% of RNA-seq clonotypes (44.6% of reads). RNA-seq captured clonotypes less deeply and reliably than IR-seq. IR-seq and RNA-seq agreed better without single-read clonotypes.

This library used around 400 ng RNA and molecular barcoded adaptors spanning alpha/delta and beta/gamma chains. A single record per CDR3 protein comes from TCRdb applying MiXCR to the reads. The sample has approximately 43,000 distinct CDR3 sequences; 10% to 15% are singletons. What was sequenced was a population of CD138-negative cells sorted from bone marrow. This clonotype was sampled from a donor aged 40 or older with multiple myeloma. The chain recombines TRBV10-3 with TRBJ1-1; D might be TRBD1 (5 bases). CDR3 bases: TGTGCCACCCGACAGACTGGGTCTGAAGCTTTCTCT. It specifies CATRQTGSEAFS.